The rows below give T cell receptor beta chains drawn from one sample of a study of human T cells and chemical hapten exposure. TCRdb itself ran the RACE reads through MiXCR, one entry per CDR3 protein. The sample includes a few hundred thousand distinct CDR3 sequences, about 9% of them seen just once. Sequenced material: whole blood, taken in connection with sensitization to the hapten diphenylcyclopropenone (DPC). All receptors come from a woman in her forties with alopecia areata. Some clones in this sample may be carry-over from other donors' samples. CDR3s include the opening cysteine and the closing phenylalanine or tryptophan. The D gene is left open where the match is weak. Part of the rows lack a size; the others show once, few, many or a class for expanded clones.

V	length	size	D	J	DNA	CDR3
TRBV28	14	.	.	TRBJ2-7	TGTGCCAGCAGTTCTAGGGCGGGTCTTTACGAGCAGTACTTC	CASSSRAGLYEQYF
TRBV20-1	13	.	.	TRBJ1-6	TGCAGTGCTAGTGAGGGGGGTGGTTCACCCCTCCACTTT	CSASEGGGSPLHF
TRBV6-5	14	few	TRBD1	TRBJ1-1	TGTGCCAGCAGTTACTCGAGGACAGGGCCATTCGCTTTCTTT	CASSYSRTGPFAFF
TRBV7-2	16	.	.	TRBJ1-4	TGTGCCAGCACCACAGGCCACCCCGCAACTAATGAAAAACTGTTTTTT	CASTTGHPATNEKLFF
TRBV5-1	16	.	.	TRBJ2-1	TGCGCCAGCAGCTTGAAACTACCCCTAAGTGGTGGTGAGCAGTTCTTC	CASSLKLPLSGGEQFF
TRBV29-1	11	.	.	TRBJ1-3	TGCAGCGTTAGGTCTGGAAACACCATATATTTT	CSVRSGNTIYF
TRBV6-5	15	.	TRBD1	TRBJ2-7	TGTGCCAGCAGTTTCAGTGGGGACAGCCCTTACGAGCAGTACTTC	CASSFSGDSPYEQYF
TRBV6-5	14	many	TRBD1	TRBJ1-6	TGTGCCAGCACTGGACAGGGACGTAATTCACCCCTCCACTTT	CASTGQGRNSPLHF
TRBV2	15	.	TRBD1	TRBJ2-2	TGTGCCAGCTTTACCGGGACAGGGAACACCGGGGAGCTGTTTTTT	CASFTGTGNTGELFF
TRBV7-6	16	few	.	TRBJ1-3	TGTGCCAGCAGCACCCAGTTCAGGGGCTCTGGAAACACCATATATTTT	CASSTQFRGSGNTIYF
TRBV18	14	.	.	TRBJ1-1	TGTGCCAGCTCACCATCGGGACACTCCACTGAAGCTTTCTTT	CASSPSGHSTEAFF
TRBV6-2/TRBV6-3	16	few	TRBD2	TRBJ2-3	TGTGCCAGCCACGATCTCCTAGCGGCTAGCACAGATACGCAGTATTTT	CASHDLLAASTDTQYF
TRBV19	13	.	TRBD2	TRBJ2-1	TGTGCCAGTCGTGGTAGCGGGAGTGATGAGCAGTTCTTC	CASRGSGSDEQFF
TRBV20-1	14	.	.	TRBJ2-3	TGCAGTGCTAGACGGACCCGAGGCACAGATACGCAGTATTTT	CSARRTRGTDTQYF
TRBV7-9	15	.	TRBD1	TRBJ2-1	TGTGCCAGCCCTCAGCCGGGACAGGGTTACAATGAGCGGTTCTTC	CASPQPGQGYNERFF
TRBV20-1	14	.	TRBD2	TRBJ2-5	TGCAGTGCTAGAGTGGGTAGCGGGACAGAGACCCAGTACTTC	CSARVGSGTETQYF
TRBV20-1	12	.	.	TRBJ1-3	TGCAGTGCTAGAGGGCCCGGAGGAACCATATATTTT	CSARGPGGTIYF
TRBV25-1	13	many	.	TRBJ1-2	TGTGCCAGCAGCCTAAACAGGGATCATGGCTACACCTTC	CASSLNRDHGYTF
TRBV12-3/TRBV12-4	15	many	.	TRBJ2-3	TGTGCCAGCAGTATAAGCGGGGACAGGACAGATACGCAGTATTTT	CASSISGDRTDTQYF
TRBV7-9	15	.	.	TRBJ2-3	TGTGCCAGCAGCCCCTCCGAGGGCCCCATAGATACGCAGTATTTT	CASSPSEGPIDTQYF
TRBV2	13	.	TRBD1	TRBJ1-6	TGTGCCAGCAGCCGGGACAGGGAATCACCCCTCCACTTT	CASSRDRESPLHF
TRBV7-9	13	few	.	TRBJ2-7	TGTGCCAGCAGCCAGGGAGCGGAAGACGAGCAGTACTTC	CASSQGAEDEQYF